The 31 T cell receptor beta chains below were found in one sample sequenced in a study of blood T cell repertoires in COVID-19. Here immunoSEQ multiplex PCR was the method, and the copy in TCRdb shows in-frame clones only, minus some. The table lists 190,000 or so clones, more than 70% of them singletons, with approximately 7.6% in the top ten. The sample taken for sequencing was PBMCs or T cells enriched from blood (not recorded which). The origin of the receptors is a woman aged 18-29 years who had recovered from COVID-19.

The count of this clone is one. The gene calls are TRBV3-1 (or the pseudogene TRBV3-2) and TRBJ2-5; TRBD2 matches at 9 bases. The V and J ends lost 1 base and 1 base, in that order; junction bases with no gene match: 4. The germline V gene has CDR1 LGHDT and CDR2 YNNKEL (reference sequence). CDR3 length: 16 residues. The CDR3 DNA sequence: TGTGCCAGCAGCCAAGCCAGCGGGGGGTCCCAAGAGACCCAGTACTTC. Translating it yields CASSQASGGSQETQYF.

This chain joins TRBV5-4 and TRBJ2-7; 7 bases agree with TRBD2. Germline CDR1 SGHNT, CDR2 YYREEE (reference sequence). After removal of 0 bases from V and 9 bases from J, the junction contained 12 bases not matched to a gene. The CDR3 has 15 amino acids. In DNA, the CDR3 is TGTGCCAGCAGCTTGGGGCAGGGAGGGTTTTCGGTGCAGTACTTC. It codes for CASSLGQGGFSVQYF.

The chain links TRBV29-1 to TRBJ2-7, with unresolved D. Germline V CDR1 and CDR2: SQVTM, ANQGSEA. The CDR3 spans 15 residues. Trimming shortened V by 0 bases and J by 2 bases, and 14 bases separated the two germline ends. The CDR3 sequence: CSVEDQGDAAYEQYF. CDR3 sequence (DNA): TGCAGCGTTGAAGATCAAGGAGATGCCGCCTACGAGCAGTACTTC.

This chain connects TRBV7-3 to TRBJ2-5; 10 nucleotides agree with TRBD1. The V segment lost 5 bases and the J segment 5 bases; nucleotides outside the gene matches: 2. Germline CDR1 is SGHTA and CDR2 is FQGTGA. The CDR3 consists of 13 residues. The CDR3 region has the DNA TGTGCCAGCAGCCGGGGACAGGGGGAGACCCAGTACTTC. It translates to CASSRGQGETQYF.

This clone was counted once. Compared with germline, one end of the junction differs, possibly owing to a read error. The chain employs TRBV5-4 and TRBJ1-2; 7 bases line up with TRBD1. Germline V gene lookup returns CDR1 SGHNT and CDR2 YYREEE (reference sequence). The CDR3 length is 14 residues. The CDR3 region is CASSLDRQNPGTIF. CDR3 bases: TGTGCCAGCAGCCTGGACAGGCAGAATCCGGGGACAATCTTC.

The rearrangement links TRBV11-2 to TRBJ1-5, with 11 bases identical to TRBD1. The CDR3 length is 16 residues. V shed 5 bases, J shed 3 bases, and the junction held 6 bases outside the gene matches. Per germline, CDR1 SGHAT and CDR2 FQNNGV. CDR3 residues: CASSRGQGATNQPQHF. The DNA for the CDR3 is TGTGCCAGCAGCCGCGGACAGGGGGCGACCAATCAGCCCCAGCATTTT.

The genes are TRBV5-4 and TRBJ2-2; D might be TRBD1 (6 bases). CDR3 size: 15 residues. Germline V lookup: CDR1 SGHNT, CDR2 YYREEE (reference sequence). Trimming took off 0 bases at V and 7 bases at J, with 13 bases between the two ends. The DNA for the CDR3 is TGTGCCAGCAGCTTGGGAGGGGGAAATATCGGGGAGCTGTTTTTT. This gives the protein CASSLGGGNIGELFF.

The J gene is TRBJ2-7, the V gene TRBV12-3 or TRBV12-4, with TRBD2 matching over 9 bases. The J segment lost 0 bases and the V segment lost 8 bases, leaving 2 bases of the junction unmatched. The CDR3 consists of 13 residues. CDR3 nucleotides: TGTGCCAGCGGCGGGGGGGGCTCCTACGAGCAGTACTTC. Translated, it gives CASGGGGSYEQYF.

The rearrangement links TRBV6-2 or TRBV6-3 to TRBJ2-2, with 9 bases fitting TRBD2. J gave up 4 bases and V 1 base, and 4 bases lay outside the gene matches. Germline V gene sequence: CDR1 MNHEY, CDR2 SVGEGT. CDR3 length equals 16 residues. CDR3 in DNA: TGTGCCAGCAGTTACTTAAGGACTAGCGTCACCGGGGAGCTGTTTTTT. Its protein product is CASSYLRTSVTGELFF.

V usage is TRBV12-3 or TRBV12-4 and J usage is TRBJ2-5; tentatively, D is TRBD1 (5 bases). This CDR3 is built from 13 residues. V was pared by 2 bases and J by 3 bases, with 7 bases between. The CDR3 bases are TGTGCCAGCAGTTTATGGGGCGAAGAGACCCAGTACTTC. Protein product: CASSLWGEETQYF.

This chain joins TRBV4-1 and TRBJ2-7, with 12 nucleotides matching TRBD2. V shed 1 base, J shed 0 bases, and the junction held 1 base outside the gene matches. The CDR3 sequence is 16 residues long. Germline assignment: CDR1 MGHRA and CDR2 YSYEKL. CDR3 bases: TGCGCCAGCAGCCAAGTGACTAGCGGGGGCTCCTACGAGCAGTACTTC. Translation: CASSQVTSGGSYEQYF.

A note on this clone: Other DNA variants within this sample encode the same CDR3. This chain joins TRBV27 and TRBJ2-3; tentative D call: TRBD2 (6 bases). Trimming took 3 bases from V and 2 from J, leaving 15 bases between them. This CDR3 comprises 16 residues. Germline CDR1 is MNHEY and CDR2 is SMNVEV (reference sequence). For the CDR3, the DNA is TGTGCCAGCAGTTTGTTGGCCGGGGGACTCACAGATACGCAGTATTTT. Translation: CASSLLAGGLTDTQYF.

The rearrangement joins TRBV10-3 to TRBJ1-6; D not resolved. The germline CDR1 and CDR2 sequences are ENHRY and SYGVKD. The CDR3 spans 12 residues. The germline V and J ends were trimmed by 2 bases and 10 bases, with 6 bases remaining between them. In DNA, the CDR3 is TGTGCCATCAGTGAGGGCCCGTCACCCCTCCACTTT. It is translated as CAISEGPSPLHF.

Within the sample, this clone is medium-sized. The V call is TRBV6-5, the J call TRBJ2-1, with 8 bases matching TRBD2. The J segment lost 7 bases and the V segment lost 0 bases, leaving 5 bases of the junction unmatched. CDR1 and CDR2 (germline): MNHEY, SVGAGI. The CDR3 totals 15 residues. The CDR3 bases are TGTGCCAGCAGTTACTCAAGCAGCGGGGGAAATGAGCAGTTCTTC. Translating it yields CASSYSSSGGNEQFF.

This clone was seen just once. The chain uses TRBV9 and TRBJ2-7; D is possibly TRBD1 (6 bases). Trimming removed 0 bases from V and 3 bases from J, with 13 bases in between. CDR3 length: 15 residues. The germline gives CDR1 SGDLS, CDR2 YYNGEE. The DNA for the CDR3 is TGTGCCAGCAGCGTAGAGGACAGTGGTGGCTACGAGCAGTACTTC. Its protein product is CASSVEDSGGYEQYF.

The chain employs TRBV25-1 and TRBJ1-6; 7 nucleotides match TRBD1. V was clipped by 7 bases and J by 7 bases; unmatched bases: 7. This CDR3 is 14 amino acids long. The germline V gene encodes CDR1 MGHDK and CDR2 SYGVNS. The CDR3 protein is CASTKGQPNSPLHF. CDR3 DNA sequence: TGTGCCAGCACCAAGGGACAGCCGAATTCACCCCTCCACTTT.

The V gene is TRBV28, the J gene TRBJ1-5; D not resolved. Between the trimmed V and J ends, which lost 4 bases and 0 bases, there was a span of 10 bases. The CDR3 extends over 15 amino acids. Germline V gene lookup returns CDR1 MDHEN and CDR2 SYDVKM. The CDR3 nucleotides are TGTGCCAGCAGTTCCGGGGATATTAGCAATCAGCCCCAGCATTTT. Protein sequence: CASSSGDISNQPQHF.

The chain joins TRBV5-6 to TRBJ2-2; 8 bases match TRBD1. There are 16 residues in the CDR3. V was pared by 4 bases and J by 2 bases, with 7 bases of the junction left unmatched. Germline CDR1 is SGHDT and CDR2 is YYEEEE. In DNA, the CDR3 is TGTGCCAGCAGCGGAGGAGGGACAGGCAACACCGGGGAGCTGTTTTTT. It codes for CASSGGGTGNTGELFF.

This chain links TRBV24-1 with TRBJ1-2; 9 bases line up with TRBD1. V gave up 5 bases and J gave up 8 bases; unmatched junction bases: 11. CDR3 length equals 15 residues. In germline, CDR1 is KGHDR, CDR2 SFDVKD. CDR3 bases: TGTGCCACCAGTGGCCCGGGACAGGGAGTTATCGGCTACACCTTC. This codes for CATSGPGQGVIGYTF.

This clone is a singleton in its sample. The chain recombines TRBV5-5 with TRBJ1-5, with a weak D call TRBD1 (6 bases). This CDR3 region has 15 residues. From germline, CDR1 is SGHKS and CDR2 YYEKEE (reference sequence). V was shortened by 1 base and J by 0 bases, with 8 bases between the two germline ends. CDR3 DNA sequence: TGTGCCAGCAGCTTGACAGGGAATAGCAATCAGCCCCAGCATTTT. Its protein product is CASSLTGNSNQPQHF.

The V and J genes are TRBV4-1 and TRBJ2-4; D might be TRBD2 (7 bases). The CDR3 is 18 amino acids. Trimming left V 0 bases short and J 1 base short, with 16 bases between. Looked up from germline, CDR1 is MGHRA and CDR2 is YSYEKL. The CDR3 loop is CASSQDGTGGRAKNIQYF. CDR3 coding DNA: TGCGCCAGCAGCCAAGATGGCACGGGGGGCAGGGCCAAAAACATTCAGTACTTC.

The rearrangement links TRBV7-9 to TRBJ2-7, with D possibly matching TRBD1 (6 bases). The CDR3 contains 17 residues. Between the trimmed V and J ends, which lost 5 bases and 4 bases, there was a span of 24 bases. Germline lookup yields CDR1 SEHNR and CDR2 FQNEAQ (reference sequence). The chain's CDR3 is CASSIQGFWDPGYEQYF. The CDR3 nucleotides are TGTGCCAGCAGCATACAGGGTTTTTGGGATCCAGGGTACGAGCAGTACTTC. Full variable domain (missing parts from reference TRBV7-9 and TRBJ2-7): DTGVSQNPRHKITKRGQNVTFRCDPISEHNRLYWYRQTLGQGPEFLTYFQNEAQLEKSRLLSDRFSAERPKGSFSTLEIQRTEQGDSAMYLCASSIQGFWDPGYEQYFGPGTRLTVT.

CDR3 bases: TGTGCCAGCAGCTGGGGTGCGGGGGTGAACACCGGGGAGCTGTTTTTT. Its protein product is CASSWGAGVNTGELFF. The chain couples TRBV7-2 to TRBJ2-2; 7 bases match TRBD2. The CDR3 consists of 16 residues. Germline V gene sequence: CDR1 SGHTA, CDR2 FQGNSA. V trimming: 4 bases; J trimming: 1 base; junction bases outside the gene matches: 6.

The V and J genes are TRBV11-2 and TRBJ1-4, with TRBD1 as a possible D gene (5 bases). This CDR3 comprises 14 residues. The germline V and J ends were trimmed by 5 bases and 7 bases, with 14 bases remaining between them. Germline CDR1 SGHAT, CDR2 FQNNGV. CDR3 sequence reads: CASSAGGIGEKLFF. The CDR3 DNA sequence: TGTGCCAGCAGCGCCGGGGGAATCGGTGAAAAACTGTTTTTT.

The rearrangement uses TRBV5-1 and TRBJ1-2; a weak D match, TRBD1 (5 bases). CDR3 size: 14 residues. Germline assignment: CDR1 SGHRS and CDR2 YFSETQ. Trimming left V 0 bases short and J 4 bases short, with 10 bases between. The CDR3 spells CASSLDLGGYGYTF. DNA of the CDR3: TGCGCCAGCAGCTTGGATCTCGGGGGCTATGGCTACACCTTC.

The chain joins TRBV5-1 to TRBJ1-4; possibly TRBD1 for D (6 bases). V was pared by 9 bases and J by 6 bases, with 24 bases between. This CDR3 contains 16 residues. The germline gives CDR1 SGHRS, CDR2 YFSETQ. This chain's CDR3 is CATPLRATAGDEKLFF. The CDR3 nucleotides read TGCGCCACCCCCTTGCGGGCAACCGCAGGGGATGAAAAACTGTTTTTT.

The genes are TRBV28 and TRBJ1-1, with D perhaps matching TRBD1 (6 bases). V lost 5 bases and J 1 base, leaving 14 bases between the germline ends. Germline V gene lookup returns CDR1 MDHEN and CDR2 SYDVKM. The CDR3 has 15 amino acids. The CDR3 region is CASSPPTGPNTEAFF. In nucleotides, the CDR3 is TGTGCCAGCAGTCCTCCTACAGGGCCGAACACTGAAGCTTTCTTT.

The chain is built from TRBV3-1 (or the pseudogene TRBV3-2) and TRBJ1-3; possible D gene TRBD1, 5 bases. The germline V gene encodes CDR1 LGHDT and CDR2 YNNKEL (reference sequence). This CDR3 comprises 16 residues. With 0 bases removed from V and 4 bases from J, the gap between germline ends came to 13 bases. Written as DNA, the CDR3 is TGTGCCAGCAGCCAAGACCCCAGGGCGGGGGGAAACACCATATATTTT. This sequence encodes CASSQDPRAGGNTIYF.

The chain couples TRBV4-2 to TRBJ1-1; no reliable D call. The CDR3 length is 15 residues. V lost 1 base to trimming and J lost 1 base, with 10 bases between them. Germline V lookup: CDR1 LGHNA, CDR2 YNFKEQ. The DNA of the CDR3 is TGTGCCAGCAGCCAAGGAGGAGGGTCGAACACTGAAGCTTTCTTT. As protein: CASSQGGGSNTEAFF.

CDR3 in DNA: TGTGCCAGCAGGGGACAGGGGGCTACCGGGGAGCTGTTTTTT. Translating it yields CASRGQGATGELFF. The chain employs TRBV2 and TRBJ2-2; 12 nucleotides align to TRBD1. V was clipped by 6 bases and J by 5 bases; unmatched bases: 1. The CDR3 loop spans 14 amino acids. Germline CDR1 and CDR2: SNHLY and FYNNEI.

The V and J genes are TRBV4-1 and TRBJ2-7; D is ambiguous. Germline V gene lookup returns CDR1 MGHRA and CDR2 YSYEKL. Trimming removed 1 base from V and 4 bases from J, with 14 bases in between. The CDR3 consists of 15 residues. The CDR3 loop is CASSQVWSTQYEQYF. The CDR3 DNA follows: TGCGCCAGCAGCCAAGTGTGGAGCACCCAGTACGAGCAGTACTTC.